This T cell receptor (beta chain) was sequenced in a study of human T cells and chemical hapten exposure (dated by TCRdb to about 2021). The study in broad terms: Libraries were combined into a pool for sequencing, and differences in TCR yield between samples came mainly from small differences in library volumes within the pool. For every blood RNA sample, sequencing covered both the TCR alpha and TCR beta chains. The study tracked peripheral blood TCR repertoire changes in vivo during primary and secondary sensitization to the hapten diphenylcyclopropenone (DPC) in alopecia patients. Overall study outcomes, separate from this receptor: DPC sensitization did not change how many TCRs were above 1 in 1000 frequency, and no evidence was found of alterations in global repertoire structure. After repeated subsampling, the strength of the expansion versus patch-test correlation and the threshold at which it became significant changed.

V lost 4 bases and J lost 7 bases, and the count of bases not matched to a germline gene is 5. Per the germline V gene (reference sequence), SGHAT is the CDR1 and FQDESV is the CDR2. Its CDR3 holds 14 amino acids, cysteine through phenylalanine. The entry retains the CDR3 DNA only, 42 bases that are in frame from base 1. Preparation of the library involved RACE. The instrument given in TCRdb is NextSeq 500. Library preparation attached unique molecular identifiers to individual cDNA molecules for quantitative, reproducible TCR counting. The source study handled its data this way. Samples had a median of roughly 99,000 TCRs, with a range from about 23,224 to 750,000. V, J and CDR3 annotation of the TCR reads was carried out using the Decombinator software suite. Every sample was subsampled to the same number of TCRs (28,000) for the PS versus PT1 abundance plots. TCRs were defined as expanded if absent before sensitization and observed at least eight times at the 2-week time point. TCRdb trimmed the raw reads at Q25, called clones with MiXCR and kept productive beta chains. All rows with the same CDR3 protein become a single entry with the most common DNA and genes. TCRdb's processing, not the authors' own work, is the source of the V and J calls. Within this sample are tens of thousands of distinct CDR3 sequences, with around 4.5% of them counted one time only. Around 1.6% of the sample rests with the top ten.

What this sample's time point label stands for: healthy volunteer bleed at 2 weeks. Unfractionated whole blood was collected in Tempus Blood RNA tubes, and total RNA was extracted from that blood. Roughly 5 healthy volunteers were used as TCR sequencing controls and were bled at day 0, 2 weeks and 6 weeks. This clonotype was counted at least ten times. Its target antigen remains unknown. Base qualities are not at hand, and no much larger clone is one base apart. Here the chain combines TRBV11-1 and TRBJ2-3; TRBD1 agrees with 10 junctional bases. The clonotype was recovered from a female donor in good health. Some clones in this sample may be carry-over from other donors' samples. Sequencing was performed on whole blood. The CDR3 amino acid sequence is: CASSWDRGQYTQYF. At the DNA level, the sequence is TGTGCCAGCAGCTGGGACAGGGGACAGTATACGCAGTATTTT. Reference TRBV11-1 and TRBJ2-3 genes cover what lies past the CDR3, so the full variable domain is EAEVAQSPRYKITEKSQAVAFWCDPISGHATLYWYRQILGQGPELLVQFQDESVVDDSQLPKDRFSAERLKGVDSTLKIQPAELGDSAMYLCASSWDRGQYTQYFGPGTRLTVL.